Listed here are 9 T cell receptor beta chains from one sample, sequenced in a study of beta chain features in type 1 diabetes. Investigators reverse transcribed all isolated RNA, so they sequenced expressed TCRB transcripts. The method was immunoSEQ multiplex PCR; TCRdb's version includes in-frame clones alone and lacks a portion of them. The repertoire consists of 120,000 to 150,000 clones, with approximately 9.8% occurring once and the leading ten covering 0.55% to 0.75%. The sample comprised central memory CD4+ T cells from blood. These receptors all come from a woman aged 40 to 50 in good health.

The chain employs TRBV27 and TRBJ1-5; TRBD1 agrees at 7 bases. Germline values: CDR1 MNHEY, CDR2 SMNVEV (reference sequence). This CDR3 comprises 13 residues. V lost 8 bases to trimming and J lost 2 bases; unmatched junction nucleotides: 3. In DNA form, the CDR3 reads TGTGCCAGCCGGGACAGTCGCAATCAGCCCCAGCATTTT. Its protein product is CASRDSRNQPQHF.

This chain uses TRBV7-9 with TRBJ1-2; a weak D match, TRBD1 (6 bases). V lost 5 bases and J lost 6, with 13 bases in between. Germline V gene data show CDR1 as SEHNR and CDR2 as FQNEAQ (reference sequence). This CDR3 region has 13 residues. CDR3 nucleotide sequence: TGTGCCAGCAGCCAACAGGGTGGTCATGGCTACACCTTC. Translating gives CASSQQGGHGYTF.

A word on this clone: A much more abundant neighbour one base away suggests this may be a read error. The gene calls are TRBV4-2 and TRBJ2-3; TRBD2 matches at 13 bases. The CDR3 totals 20 residues. Germline values: CDR1 LGHNA, CDR2 YNFKEQ. V trimming: 2 bases; J trimming: 2 bases; junction bases outside the gene matches: 13. CDR3 region: CASSQPGLAGSTAPTDTQYF. The CDR3, as DNA: TGTGCCAGCAGCCAACCGGGACTAGCGGGGTCGACCGCACCCACAGATACGCAGTATTTT.

The genes are TRBV5-1 and TRBJ2-5; possible D gene TRBD2, 5 bases. Trimming took 0 bases from V and 1 from J, leaving 10 bases between them. The germline V gene has CDR1 SGHRS and CDR2 YFSETQ. The CDR3 is 15 amino acids. The DNA of the CDR3 is TGCGCCAGCAGCTTGGACGGGAACAGCCAAGAGACCCAGTACTTC. This encodes CASSLDGNSQETQYF. Supplemented by reference TRBV5-1 and TRBJ2-5, the full variable domain reads KAGVTQTPRYLIKTRGQQVTLSCSPISGHRSVSWYQQTPGQGLQFLFEYFSETQRNKGNFPGRFSGRQFSNSRSEMNVSTLELGDSALYLCASSLDGNSQETQYFGPGTRLLVL.

This clone was counted between two and nine times. The rearrangement uses TRBV11-2 and TRBJ2-5; 8 bases are shared with TRBD2. The germline V gene has CDR1 SGHAT and CDR2 FQNNGV. The junction had 10 bases not matched to a gene; V was cut back by 5 bases and J by 5 bases. The length of the CDR3 is 15 residues. The CDR3 here is CASSSTSGSIETQYF. The CDR3, as DNA: TGTGCCAGCAGCAGTACTAGCGGTAGCATTGAGACCCAGTACTTC.

The table lists this clone with a few counts. V gene TRBV7-9 combines with J gene TRBJ1-2; the D gene is possibly TRBD1 (5 bases). With 3 bases removed from V and 1 base from J, the gap between germline ends came to 9 bases. From germline, CDR1 is SEHNR and CDR2 FQNEAQ (reference sequence). This CDR3 region has 14 residues. CDR3 sequence reads: CASSFQGGNYGYTF. CDR3 bases: TGTGCCAGCAGCTTTCAGGGCGGTAACTATGGCTACACCTTC.

The chain recombines TRBV5-8 with TRBJ1-5; 7 positions match TRBD1. The CDR3 has 15 residues. The trim removed 2 bases at V and 4 bases at J, leaving 6 bases unmatched. The germline CDR1 and CDR2 sequences are SGHTS and YDEGEE. The CDR3 region is CASSFGQVRNQPQHF. The CDR3 nucleotides read TGTGCCAGCAGCTTCGGACAGGTTCGGAATCAGCCCCAGCATTTT.

This clone was picked up one time. The chain recombines TRBV2 with TRBJ1-2, with a tentative D call TRBD1 (6 bases). There are 13 residues in the CDR3. The V gene's germline CDR1 is SNHLY and CDR2 FYNNEI. V was clipped by 6 bases and J by 5 bases, with 13 bases between them. The CDR3 spells CASRIGQIYGYTF. CDR3 bases: TGTGCCAGCAGGATTGGACAGATTTATGGCTACACCTTC.

The rearrangement joins TRBV12-5 to TRBJ1-5, with D perhaps TRBD1 (6 bases). CDR3 length: 14 residues. The germline V gene has CDR1 LGHNT and CDR2 FRNRAP. Trimming cost V 8 bases and J 1 base, with 12 bases left between them. Here the CDR3 reads CASSPGESNQPQHF. In DNA form, the CDR3 reads TGTGCTAGTTCGCCAGGGGAAAGCAATCAGCCCCAGCATTTT.